This passage covers 5 T cell receptor beta chains from one sample sequenced in a study of cytomegalovirus exposure and HLA in healthy donors. PCR was performed using 60 Vbeta and 13 Jbeta primers. The assay was immunoSEQ multiplex PCR, and TCRdb's table has in-frame clones only and misses some. This sample has over 50,000 clones, with roughly 90% found just once. The sample was PBMCs. Every receptor here comes from a man in his thirties or forties in good health and CMV-seropositive.

The chain has TRBV16 and TRBJ1-2; TRBD1 might be the D (6 bases). Germline V gene lookup returns CDR1 KGHSY and CDR2 FQNENV. The length of the CDR3 is 18 residues. V was trimmed by 0 bases and J by 5 bases, leaving 22 bases between them. The CDR3 here is CASSQSKATGPLGYGYTF. CDR3 bases: TGTGCCAGCAGCCAATCGAAGGCGACAGGACCGCTCGGGTATGGCTACACCTTC.

The chain couples TRBV19 to TRBJ2-1, with 9 bases identical to TRBD1. The junction had 6 bases not matched to a gene; V was cut back by 5 bases and J by 10 bases. Germline lookup yields CDR1 LNHDA and CDR2 SQIVND (reference sequence). The CDR3 sequence is 13 residues long. CDR3 protein: CASSAGTGTEQFF. As DNA, the CDR3 is TGTGCCAGTAGTGCCGGGACAGGGACCGAGCAGTTCTTC.

The chain has TRBV4-1 and TRBJ2-1, with TRBD2 matching 13 bases. This CDR3 is 15 amino acids long. V shed 7 bases, J shed 3 bases, and the junction held 3 bases outside the gene matches. CDR1 is MGHRA and CDR2 is YSYEKL in the germline V gene. The CDR3 sequence is CASKGLAGSYNEQFF. Here the CDR3 DNA reads TGCGCCAGCAAGGGACTAGCGGGGAGCTACAATGAGCAGTTCTTC.

The genes are TRBV28 and TRBJ2-5; D is ambiguous. The end of the DNA is better explained by TRBJ2-7, so the J call may be wrong. CDR3 length equals 15 residues. The germline gives CDR1 MDHEN, CDR2 SYDVKM. For the CDR3, the DNA is TGTGCCAGCAGTTTAATGCCCCGGGTAACCTACGAGCAGTACTTC. Its translation: CASSLMPRVTYEQYF.

This rearrangement joins TRBV6-4 to TRBJ2-1, with 8 positions matching TRBD1. Losses at the gene ends were 5 bases for V and 8 bases for J; bases not matched to a gene: 8. The CDR3 runs 14 residues. CDR1 MRHNA and CDR2 SNTAGT come from the germline V gene. The chain's CDR3 is CASSPDLQGDEQFF. The DNA for the CDR3 is TGTGCCAGCAGTCCCGACCTACAGGGGGATGAGCAGTTCTTC.